This is a list of T cell receptor beta chains from one sample in a study of neurological immune-mediated disorders. TCRdb re-called the 5' RACE reads with MiXCR, one entry per CDR3 protein. The sample has under 45,000 distinct CDR3 sequences, 3% to 4.5% seen once. Sequencing used PBMCs. Receptors originate from a man aged 25-45 years with multiple sclerosis. Both conserved end residues are part of each CDR3. Each record gives: V gene, clone size, CDR3 protein. Clone size, where shown, is once, few, many, or a class for clones that have expanded.

V gene: TRBV25-1
clone size: many
CDR3 protein: CATKGARTGELFF

V gene: TRBV3-1
clone size: .
CDR3 protein: CASSQQRGETQYF

V gene: TRBV20-1
clone size: many
CDR3 protein: CSVSPQTAYGYTF

V gene: TRBV7-9
clone size: medium-sized
CDR3 protein: CASSLEKAGRNEQFF

V gene: TRBV10-2
clone size: .
CDR3 protein: CASSDSDSNQPQHF

V gene: TRBV29-1
clone size: many
CDR3 protein: CSGGSSEWETQYF

V gene: TRBV20-1
clone size: few
CDR3 protein: CSATGNAYEQYF

V gene: TRBV12-3/TRBV12-4
clone size: many
CDR3 protein: CASSFWSGYTF

V gene: TRBV12-3/TRBV12-4
clone size: many
CDR3 protein: CASSFRDPGANVLTF

V gene: TRBV27
clone size: many
CDR3 protein: CASSQRFAANYGYTF

V gene: TRBV12-3/TRBV12-4
clone size: many
CDR3 protein: CASILSGANVLTF

V gene: TRBV20-1
clone size: many
CDR3 protein: CSARDFARVNTEAFF

V gene: TRBV7-9
clone size: many
CDR3 protein: CASSGGGSYNEQFF

V gene: TRBV12-3/TRBV12-4
clone size: many
CDR3 protein: CASSGAGYEQYF

V gene: TRBV6-5
clone size: many
CDR3 protein: CASSWLMGSYEQYF

V gene: TRBV5-1
clone size: many
CDR3 protein: CASSSGQGANFYEQYF

V gene: TRBV7-2
clone size: many
CDR3 protein: CASSPLPTDTQYF

V gene: TRBV6-4
clone size: many
CDR3 protein: CASSETSGATDTQYF